This TCR beta chain emerged from a study of shared clonotypes between healthy human individuals. The length of the CDR3 is 17 residues. Trimming cost V 5 bases and J 3 bases; bases outside gene matches: 9. The germline V gene has CDR1 SGHAT and CDR2 FQNNGV. Naive CD8 cells lacked CD45RO, underwent positive selection for CCR7 and left out terminally differentiated effector memory CD45RA+ cells. Only in-frame clones appear in the TCRdb table, and some are missing; sequencing was by immunoSEQ multiplex PCR. The sample contains hundreds of thousands of clones, just over 95% of which appear only once. The TCR was taken from a man in his thirties or forties in good health. The V gene is TRBV11-2, the J gene TRBJ2-5; the match to TRBD2 covers 13 bases. Sample: naive CD8+ T cells sorted from blood. This CDR3 reads CASSLWGLAGTKETQYF. The CDR3 DNA sequence: TGTGCCAGCAGCCTATGGGGACTAGCGGGAACTAAAGAGACCCAGTACTTC. Drawing the rest from reference TRBV11-2 and TRBJ2-5, the complete variable domain is EAGVAQSPRYKIIEKRQSVAFWCNPISGHATLYWYQQILGQGPKLLIQFQNNGVVDDSQLPKDRFSAERLKGVDSTLKIQPAKLEDSAVYLCASSLWGLAGTKETQYFGPGTRLLVL.